This T cell receptor (beta chain) was sequenced in a study of cytomegalovirus exposure and HLA in healthy donors. With 60 Vbeta and 13 Jbeta primers, the PCR was carried out. Only in-frame clones appear in the TCRdb table, and some are missing; sequencing was by immunoSEQ multiplex PCR. The data contain more than 110,000 clones, around 79% of them seen just once; the ten biggest clones take up nearly 4%. Material for sequencing was PBMCs. This TCR came from a male donor in good health and CMV-seronegative.

The CDR3 sequence: CASSPTRGLGGYTF. CDR3 DNA sequence: TGCGCCAGCAGCCCCACCCGGGGGTTGGGTGGCTACACCTTC. V is TRBV4-3 and J is TRBJ1-2, with D possibly being TRBD1 (5 bases). Germline V gene sequence: CDR1 LGHNA, CDR2 YSLEER. V was clipped by 4 bases and J by 7 bases, with 16 bases between them. There are 14 residues in the CDR3.